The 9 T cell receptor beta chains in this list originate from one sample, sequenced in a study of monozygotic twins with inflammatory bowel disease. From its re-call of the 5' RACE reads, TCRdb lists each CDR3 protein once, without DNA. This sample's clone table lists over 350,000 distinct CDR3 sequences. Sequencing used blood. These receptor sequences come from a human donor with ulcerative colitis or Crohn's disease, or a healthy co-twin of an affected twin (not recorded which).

The CDR3 spells CASSLEYNNSPLHF. The rearrangement links TRBV5-1 to TRBJ1-6. The CDR3 consists of 14 residues. Per germline, CDR1 SGHRS and CDR2 YFSETQ.

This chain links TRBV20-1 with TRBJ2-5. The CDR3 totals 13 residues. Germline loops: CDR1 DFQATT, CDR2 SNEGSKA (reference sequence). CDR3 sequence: CSAPNRFEETQYF.

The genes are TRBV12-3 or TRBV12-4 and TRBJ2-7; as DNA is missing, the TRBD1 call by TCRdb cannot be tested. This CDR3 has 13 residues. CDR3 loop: CASSPRTGNEQYF.

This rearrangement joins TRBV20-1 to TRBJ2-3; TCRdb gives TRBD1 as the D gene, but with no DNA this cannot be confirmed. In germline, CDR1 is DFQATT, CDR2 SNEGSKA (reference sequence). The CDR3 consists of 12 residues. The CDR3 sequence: CSADPRGDTQYF.

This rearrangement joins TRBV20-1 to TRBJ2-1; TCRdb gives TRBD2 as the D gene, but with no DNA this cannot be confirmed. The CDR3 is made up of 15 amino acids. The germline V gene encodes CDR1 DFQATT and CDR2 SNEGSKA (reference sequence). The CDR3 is CSARRAGEFHNEQFF.

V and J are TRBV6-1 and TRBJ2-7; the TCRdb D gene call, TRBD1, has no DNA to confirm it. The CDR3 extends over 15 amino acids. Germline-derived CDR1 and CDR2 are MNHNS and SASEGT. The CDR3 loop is CASSPRVDRVAEQYF.

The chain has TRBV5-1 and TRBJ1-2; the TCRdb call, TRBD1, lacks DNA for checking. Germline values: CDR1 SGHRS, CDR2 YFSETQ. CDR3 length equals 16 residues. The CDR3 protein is CASSLGQGAANYGYTF.

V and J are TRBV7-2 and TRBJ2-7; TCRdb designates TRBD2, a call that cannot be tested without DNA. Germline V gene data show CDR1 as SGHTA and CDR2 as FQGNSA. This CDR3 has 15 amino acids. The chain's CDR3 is CASSIQSGGAYEQYF.

The CDR3 loop is CASSVDHRGYEQYF. The chain uses TRBV9 and TRBJ2-7; the TCRdb call, TRBD1, lacks DNA for checking. The CDR3 runs 14 residues. Germline V lookup: CDR1 SGDLS, CDR2 YYNGEE. Full variable domain (missing parts from reference TRBV9 and TRBJ2-7): DSGVTQTPKHLITATGQRVTLRCSPRSGDLSVYWYQQSLDQGLQFLIQYYNGEERAKGNILERFSAQQFPDLHSELNLSSLELGDSALYFCASSVDHRGYEQYFGPGTRLTVT.